The 13 T cell receptor beta chains reported below all come from one sample, sequenced in a study of shared clonotypes between healthy human individuals. Repertoires were generated with immunoSEQ multiplex PCR, while TCRdb's copy carries only in-frame clones and drops some. The sample shows over a million clones, approximately 76% of them seen only once. The sample comprised memory CD4+ T cells sorted from blood. Regarding subset: CD45RA-negative fraction. The receptors shown here come from a man aged 18 to 29 in good health.

The chain joins TRBV30 to TRBJ1-1; unclear D gene. The V and J ends lost 4 bases and 0 bases respectively, with 12 bases between them. The CDR3 is made up of 14 amino acids. The germline V gene has CDR1 GTSNPN and CDR2 SVGIG (reference sequence). The CDR3 DNA reads as TGTGCCTGGACCCGGGCGGGTGTGAACACTGAAGCTTTCTTT. This codes for CAWTRAGVNTEAFF.

This clone has a single count. The chain has TRBV30 and TRBJ1-3; D is ambiguous. V was cut by 4 bases and J by 0 bases, with 13 bases left in between. The CDR3 extends over 15 amino acids. The germline V gene has CDR1 GTSNPN and CDR2 SVGIG (reference sequence). The CDR3 DNA reads as TGTGCCTGGAAGGCTTCGGGGATCTCTGGAAACACCATATATTTT. This gives the protein CAWKASGISGNTIYF.

This chain uses TRBV30 with TRBJ2-5; tentative D call: TRBD2 (6 bases). The germline gives CDR1 GTSNPN, CDR2 SVGIG (reference sequence). The CDR3 covers 15 residues. The V end was cut by 3 bases, the J end by 5 bases, with 19 bases between. The CDR3 sequence: CAWRRGRGILETQYF. Here the CDR3 DNA reads TGTGCCTGGAGGCGCGGACGCGGGATATTGGAGACCCAGTACTTC.

This chain uses TRBV5-1 with TRBJ2-1, with 13 bases fitting TRBD2. The germline V gene has CDR1 SGHRS and CDR2 YFSETQ. This CDR3 contains 16 residues. The junction had 9 bases not matched to a gene; V was cut back by 3 bases and J by 9 bases. Written as DNA, the CDR3 is TGCGCCAGCAGCTACGGTCGGACTAGCGGGAGTGGTGAGCAGTTCTTC. Translating gives CASSYGRTSGSGEQFF.

As regards this clone: Within the sample, other DNA sequences also encode this same CDR3. The V call is TRBV6-5, the J call TRBJ2-1, with 7 bases aligning to TRBD2. Germline loops: CDR1 MNHEY, CDR2 SVGAGI. The CDR3 covers 15 residues. J gave up 0 bases and V 5 bases, and 4 bases lay outside the gene matches. CDR3 loop: CASSLSGISYNEQFF. The CDR3 DNA follows: TGTGCCAGCAGTCTAAGCGGGATCTCCTACAATGAGCAGTTCTTC.

For this clone: The sample has other DNA sequences that encode this CDR3 too. The V gene is TRBV5-1, the J gene TRBJ2-5; D perhaps matches TRBD1 (5 bases). The CDR3 has 13 amino acids. CDR1 is SGHRS, CDR2 YFSETQ, per germline. Deletions cut 1 base from V and 5 bases from J, with 9 bases between. CDR3 in amino acids: CASSLRGVETQYF. DNA of the CDR3: TGCGCCAGCAGCTTGAGGGGCGTTGAGACCCAGTACTTC.

The chain carries TRBV7-2 and TRBJ2-7, with a tentative D call TRBD2 (5 bases). V was shortened by 3 bases and J by 5 bases, with 11 bases between the two germline ends. The CDR3 spans 13 residues. Germline CDR1 and CDR2: SGHTA and FQGNSA. The CDR3 is CASSFRILDEQYF. In DNA, the CDR3 is TGTGCCAGCAGCTTCCGGATACTAGACGAGCAGTACTTC. Combining the CDR3 with reference TRBV7-2 and TRBJ2-7 gives the whole variable domain GAGVSQSPSNKVTEKGKDVELRCDPISGHTALYWYRQSLGQGLEFLIYFQGNSAPDKSGLPSDRFSAERTGGSVSTLTIQRTQQEDSAVYLCASSFRILDEQYFGPGTRLTVT.

This rearrangement joins TRBV7-9 to TRBJ2-7, with D possibly matching TRBD2 (6 bases). Germline V CDR1 and CDR2: SEHNR, FQNEAQ (reference sequence). The V end lost 7 bases, the J end lost 6 bases, and 16 bases lay between the germline ends. This CDR3 comprises 13 residues. CDR3 in amino acids: CASTSGEVGEQYF. In DNA form, the CDR3 reads TGTGCCAGCACCTCCGGGGAGGTCGGCGAGCAGTACTTC.

This chain uses TRBV27 with TRBJ1-6; a weak D match, TRBD1 (5 bases). Trimming removed 6 bases at V and 9 bases at J, with 18 bases between. This CDR3 is 15 amino acids long. Germline V CDR1 and CDR2: MNHEY, SMNVEV (reference sequence). CDR3 protein: CASRGTGSISSPLHF. The CDR3 DNA reads as TGTGCCAGCAGGGGGACGGGGTCTATAAGTTCACCCCTCCACTTT.

This chain connects TRBV7-2 to TRBJ1-3, with D possibly matching TRBD1 (5 bases). The V end lost 8 bases, the J end lost 5 bases, and 13 bases lay between the germline ends. The CDR3 is 13 residues long. Germline CDR1 SGHTA, CDR2 FQGNSA. The DNA of the CDR3 is TGTGCCAGCGCTCGGGGCGACCGAAACACCATATATTTT. It translates to CASARGDRNTIYF.

This clone has only one observation. This rearrangement joins TRBV28 to TRBJ1-1; 8 positions agree with TRBD1. The CDR3 length is 15 residues. V lost 7 bases and J lost 3; bases outside the gene matches: 10. CDR1 and CDR2 from the germline V gene are MDHEN and SYDVKM. DNA of the CDR3: TGTGCCAGCATACCGGAGGCAGGGGGCTACACTGAAGCTTTCTTT. It specifies CASIPEAGGYTEAFF.

The J gene is TRBJ1-1, the V gene TRBV19, with TRBD1 matching 11 bases. This CDR3 is built from 17 residues. V shed 5 bases, J shed 0 bases, and the junction held 8 bases outside the gene matches. From germline, CDR1 is LNHDA and CDR2 SQIVND (reference sequence). In DNA form, the CDR3 reads TGTGCCAGTAGTGAACGGACAGGGGGCACAATGAACACTGAAGCTTTCTTT. It encodes CASSERTGGTMNTEAFF.

This chain joins TRBV10-3 and TRBJ2-2, with TRBD2 identical over 11 bases. V was clipped by 8 bases and J by 0 bases; unmatched bases: 5. There are 16 residues in the CDR3. In germline, CDR1 is ENHRY, CDR2 SYGVKD. Written as DNA, the CDR3 is TGTGCCATCGGCCCGACTAGCGGGACGAACACCGGGGAGCTGTTTTTT. Amino acids: CAIGPTSGTNTGELFF.